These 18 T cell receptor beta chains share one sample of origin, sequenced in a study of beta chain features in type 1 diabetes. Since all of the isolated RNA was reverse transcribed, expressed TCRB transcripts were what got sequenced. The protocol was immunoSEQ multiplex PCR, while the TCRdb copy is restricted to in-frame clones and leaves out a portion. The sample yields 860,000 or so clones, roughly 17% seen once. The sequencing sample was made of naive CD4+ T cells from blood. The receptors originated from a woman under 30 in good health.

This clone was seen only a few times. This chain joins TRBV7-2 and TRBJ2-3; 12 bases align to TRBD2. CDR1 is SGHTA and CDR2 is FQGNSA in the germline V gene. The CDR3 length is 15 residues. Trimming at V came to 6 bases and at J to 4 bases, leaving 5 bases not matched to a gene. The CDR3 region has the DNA TGTGCCAGCAGAGGACTAGCGGGACGGTCAGATACGCAGTATTTT. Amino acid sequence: CASRGLAGRSDTQYF.

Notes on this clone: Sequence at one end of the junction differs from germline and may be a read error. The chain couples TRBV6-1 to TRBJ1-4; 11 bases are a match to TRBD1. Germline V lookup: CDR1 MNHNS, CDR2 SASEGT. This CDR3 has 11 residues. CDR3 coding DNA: TGCGCGCGGGACAGGGGGGAAAAACTGTTTTTT. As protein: CARDRGEKLFF.

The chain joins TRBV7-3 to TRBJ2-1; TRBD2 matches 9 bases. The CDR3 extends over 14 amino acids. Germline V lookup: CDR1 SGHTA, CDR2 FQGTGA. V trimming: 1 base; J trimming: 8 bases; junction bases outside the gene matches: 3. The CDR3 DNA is TGTGCCAGCAGCTTAAGCGGGAGGGCCGATGAGCAGTTCTTC. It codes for CASSLSGRADEQFF.

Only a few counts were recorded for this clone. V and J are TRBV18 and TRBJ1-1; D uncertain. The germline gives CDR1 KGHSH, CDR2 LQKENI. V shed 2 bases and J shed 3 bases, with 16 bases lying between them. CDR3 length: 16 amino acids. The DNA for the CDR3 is TGTGCCAGCTCACCAAACCCCGGGGATACCTACACTGAAGCTTTCTTT. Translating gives CASSPNPGDTYTEAFF. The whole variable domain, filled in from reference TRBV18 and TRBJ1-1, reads NAGVMQNPRHLVRRRGQEARLRCSPMKGHSHVYWYRQLPEEGLKFMVYLQKENIIDESGMPKERFSAEFPKEGPSILRIQQVVRGDSAAYFCASSPNPGDTYTEAFFGQGTRLTVV.

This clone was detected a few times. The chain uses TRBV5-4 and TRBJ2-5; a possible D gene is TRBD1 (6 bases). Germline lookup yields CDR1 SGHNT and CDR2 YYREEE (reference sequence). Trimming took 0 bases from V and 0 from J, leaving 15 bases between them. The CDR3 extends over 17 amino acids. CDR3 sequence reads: CASSLVRAGAYQETQYF. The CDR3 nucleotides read TGTGCCAGCAGCTTGGTACGGGCAGGGGCGTACCAAGAGACCCAGTACTTC.

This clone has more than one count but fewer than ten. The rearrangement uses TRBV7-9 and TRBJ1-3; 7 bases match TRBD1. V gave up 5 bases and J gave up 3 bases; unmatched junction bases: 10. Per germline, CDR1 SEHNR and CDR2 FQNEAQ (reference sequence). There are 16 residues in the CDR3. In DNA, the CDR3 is TGTGCCAGCAGCCTCGCCGAGACAGGGTATGGAAACACCATATATTTT. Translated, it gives CASSLAETGYGNTIYF. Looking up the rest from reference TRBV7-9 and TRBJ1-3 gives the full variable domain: DTGVSQNPRHKITKRGQNVTFRCDPISEHNRLYWYRQTLGQGPEFLTYFQNEAQLEKSRLLSDRFSAERPKGSFSTLEIQRTEQGDSAMYLCASSLAETGYGNTIYFGEGSWLTVV.

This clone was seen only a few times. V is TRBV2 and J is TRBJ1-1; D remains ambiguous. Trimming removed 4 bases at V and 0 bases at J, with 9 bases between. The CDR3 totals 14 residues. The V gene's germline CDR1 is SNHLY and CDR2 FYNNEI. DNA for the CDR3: TGTGCCAGCAGTGTAGCGGTGGTGAACACTGAAGCTTTCTTT. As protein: CASSVAVVNTEAFF.

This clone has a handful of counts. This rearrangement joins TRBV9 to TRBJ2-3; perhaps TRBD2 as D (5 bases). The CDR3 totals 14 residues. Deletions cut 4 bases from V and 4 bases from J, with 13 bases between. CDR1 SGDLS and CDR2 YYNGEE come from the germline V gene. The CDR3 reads CASSPEVSPDTQYF. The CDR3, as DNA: TGTGCCAGCAGCCCGGAGGTCTCGCCAGATACGCAGTATTTT. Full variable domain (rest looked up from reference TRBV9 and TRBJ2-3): DSGVTQTPKHLITATGQRVTLRCSPRSGDLSVYWYQQSLDQGLQFLIQYYNGEERAKGNILERFSAQQFPDLHSELNLSSLELGDSALYFCASSPEVSPDTQYFGPGTRLTVL.

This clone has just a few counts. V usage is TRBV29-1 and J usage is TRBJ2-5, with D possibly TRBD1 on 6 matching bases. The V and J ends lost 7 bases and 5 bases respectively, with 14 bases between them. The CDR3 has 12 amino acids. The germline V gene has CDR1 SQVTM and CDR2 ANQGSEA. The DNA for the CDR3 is TGCAGCGGACACAGGGTCCGGGAGACCCAGTACTTC. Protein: CSGHRVRETQYF.

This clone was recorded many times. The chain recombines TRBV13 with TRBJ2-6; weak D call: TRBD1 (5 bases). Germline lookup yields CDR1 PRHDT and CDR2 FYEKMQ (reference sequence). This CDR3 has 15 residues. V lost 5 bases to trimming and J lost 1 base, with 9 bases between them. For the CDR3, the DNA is TGTGCCAGCAGCGTCAGGGTATCTGGGGCCAACGTCCTGACTTTC. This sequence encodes CASSVRVSGANVLTF.

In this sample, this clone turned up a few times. The CDR3 spells CASSWGYLGQRTEQFF. In nucleotides, the CDR3 is TGTGCCAGCAGTTGGGGGTATTTGGGACAGAGGACTGAGCAGTTCTTC. This sequence joins TRBV28 and TRBJ2-1; 7 positions match TRBD1. V was pared by 4 bases and J by 9 bases, with 15 bases of the junction left unmatched. The CDR3 runs 16 residues. The germline CDR1 and CDR2 sequences are MDHEN and SYDVKM.

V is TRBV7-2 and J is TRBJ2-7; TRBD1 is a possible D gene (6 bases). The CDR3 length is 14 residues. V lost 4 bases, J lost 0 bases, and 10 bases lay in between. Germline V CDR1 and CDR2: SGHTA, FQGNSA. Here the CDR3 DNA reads TGTGCCAGCAGCTCTGGGGGCTACTCCTACGAGCAGTACTTC. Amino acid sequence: CASSSGGYSYEQYF. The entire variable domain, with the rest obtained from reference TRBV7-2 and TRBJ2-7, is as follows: GAGVSQSPSNKVTEKGKDVELRCDPISGHTALYWYRQSLGQGLEFLIYFQGNSAPDKSGLPSDRFSAERTGGSVSTLTIQRTQQEDSAVYLCASSSGGYSYEQYFGPGTRLTVT.

CDR3 residues: CASRPRAGGINNEQFF. The CDR3 coding sequence is TGTGCCAGCAGACCCCGAGCGGGAGGGATTAACAATGAGCAGTTCTTC. The V and J genes are TRBV5-8 and TRBJ2-1, with TRBD2 identical over 10 bases. The CDR3 is 16 residues long. With 5 bases clipped from V and 5 bases from J, the junction kept 10 bases outside the gene matches. Germline CDR1 and CDR2: SGHTS and YDEGEE. Based on the CDR3 plus reference TRBV5-8 and TRBJ2-1, the full variable domain is EAGVTQSPTHLIKTRGQQATLRCSPISGHTSVYWYQQALGLGLQFLLWYDEGEERNRGNFPPRFSGRQFPNYSSELNVNALELEDSALYLCASRPRAGGINNEQFFGPGTRLTVL.

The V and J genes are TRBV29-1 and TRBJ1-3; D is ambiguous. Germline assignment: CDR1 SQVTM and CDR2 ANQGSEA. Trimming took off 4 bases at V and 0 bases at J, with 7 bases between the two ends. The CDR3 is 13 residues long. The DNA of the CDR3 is TGCAGCGTTGTCAAAGGCTCTGGAAACACCATATATTTT. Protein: CSVVKGSGNTIYF. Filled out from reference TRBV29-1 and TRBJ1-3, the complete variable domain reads SAVISQKPSRDICQRGTSLTIQCQVDSQVTMMFWYRQQPGQSLTLIATANQGSEATYESGFVIDKFPISRPNLTFSTLTVSNMSPEDSSIYLCSVVKGSGNTIYFGEGSWLTVV.

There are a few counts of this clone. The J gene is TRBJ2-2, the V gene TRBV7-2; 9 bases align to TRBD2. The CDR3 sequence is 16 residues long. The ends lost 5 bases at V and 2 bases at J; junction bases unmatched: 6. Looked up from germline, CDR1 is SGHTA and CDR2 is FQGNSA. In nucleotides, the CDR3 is TGTGCCAGCAGCGAGCGGGAGGCCCGAAACACCGGGGAGCTGTTTTTT. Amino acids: CASSEREARNTGELFF.

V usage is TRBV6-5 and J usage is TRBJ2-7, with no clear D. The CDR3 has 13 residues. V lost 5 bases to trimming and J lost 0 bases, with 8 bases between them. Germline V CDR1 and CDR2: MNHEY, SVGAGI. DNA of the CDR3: TGTGCCAGCAGTCCGGTCTACTCCTACGAGCAGTACTTC. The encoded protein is CASSPVYSYEQYF.

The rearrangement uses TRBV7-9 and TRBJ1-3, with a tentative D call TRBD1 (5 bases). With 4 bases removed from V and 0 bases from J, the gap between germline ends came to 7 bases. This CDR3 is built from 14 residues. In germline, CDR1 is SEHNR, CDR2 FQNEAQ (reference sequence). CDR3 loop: CASSSTDSGNTIYF. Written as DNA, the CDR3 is TGTGCCAGCAGCTCGACAGACTCTGGAAACACCATATATTTT.

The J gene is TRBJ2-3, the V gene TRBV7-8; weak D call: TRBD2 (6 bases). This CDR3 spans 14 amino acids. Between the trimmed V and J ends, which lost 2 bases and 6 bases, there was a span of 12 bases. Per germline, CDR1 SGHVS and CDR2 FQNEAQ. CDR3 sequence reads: CASSLIPGVDTQYF. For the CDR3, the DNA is TGTGCCAGCAGCTTAATTCCGGGGGTGGATACGCAGTATTTT.